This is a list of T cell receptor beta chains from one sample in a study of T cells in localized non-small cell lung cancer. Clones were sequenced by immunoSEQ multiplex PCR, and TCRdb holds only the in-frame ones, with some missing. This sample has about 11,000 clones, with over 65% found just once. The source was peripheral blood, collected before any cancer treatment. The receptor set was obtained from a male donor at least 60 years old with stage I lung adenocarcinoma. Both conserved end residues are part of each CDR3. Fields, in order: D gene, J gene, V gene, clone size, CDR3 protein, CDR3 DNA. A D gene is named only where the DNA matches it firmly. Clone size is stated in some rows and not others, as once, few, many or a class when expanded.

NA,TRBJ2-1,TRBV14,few,CASSQELYGPNEQFF,TGTGCCAGCAGCCAAGAGTTGTACGGGCCTAATGAGCAGTTCTTC
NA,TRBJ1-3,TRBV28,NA,CASIPGGAGNTIYF,TGTGCCAGCATCCCGGGGGGTGCTGGAAACACCATATATTTT
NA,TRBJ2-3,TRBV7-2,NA,CASSKDYLDTDTQYF,TGTGCCAGCAGCAAGGACTACCTCGACACAGATACGCAGTATTTT
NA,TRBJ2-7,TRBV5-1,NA,CASSLPGTPEQYF,TGCGCCAGCAGCTTGCCCGGGACCCCAGAGCAGTACTTC
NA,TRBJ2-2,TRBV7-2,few,CASSFTGTGELFF,TGTGCCAGCAGCTTTACGGGCACCGGGGAGCTGTTTTTT
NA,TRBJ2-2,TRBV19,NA,CASSIRSGYESGELFF,TGTGCCAGTAGTATAAGGTCTGGCTATGAGTCCGGGGAGCTGTTTTTT
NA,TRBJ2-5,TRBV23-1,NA,CASSPCTGTKETQYF,TGCGCCAGCAGTCCGTGTACAGGGACAAAAGAGACCCAGTACTTC
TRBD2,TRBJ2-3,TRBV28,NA,CASSSATSGLTDTQYF,TGTGCCAGCAGTTCCGCGACTAGCGGACTCACAGATACGCAGTATTTT
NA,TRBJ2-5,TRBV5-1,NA,CASSLPEETQYF,TGCGCCAGCAGCTTGCCGGAAGAGACCCAGTACTTC
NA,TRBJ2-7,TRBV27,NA,CAAEPGSSYEQYF,TGTGCCGCCGAGCCGGGGAGTTCCTACGAGCAGTACTTC
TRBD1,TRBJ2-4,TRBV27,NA,CASRGQGASKNIQYF,TGTGCCAGCAGAGGACAGGGGGCGTCCAAAAACATTCAGTACTTC
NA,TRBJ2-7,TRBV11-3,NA,CASSLGNGAEQYF,TGTGCCAGCAGCTTAGGTAACGGGGCCGAGCAGTACTTC
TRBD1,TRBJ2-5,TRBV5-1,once,CASSPGTAQETQYF,TGCGCCAGCAGCCCCGGGACAGCCCAAGAGACCCAGTACTTC
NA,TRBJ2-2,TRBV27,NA,CASSSSLRATTGELFF,TGTGCCAGCAGTTCCAGTCTTCGCGCGACCACCGGGGAGCTGTTTTTT
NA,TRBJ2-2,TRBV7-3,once,CASSLGAQAGDTGELFF,TGTGCCAGCAGCTTAGGAGCTCAGGCAGGAGACACCGGGGAGCTGTTTTTT
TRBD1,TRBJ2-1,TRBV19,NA,CASNLVPGTGKNEQFF,TGTGCCAGTAACCTCGTCCCCGGGACAGGGAAAAATGAGCAGTTCTTC
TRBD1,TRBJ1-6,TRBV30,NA,CACGQGVGSPLHF,TGTGCCTGCGGACAGGGGGTCGGTTCACCCCTCCACTTT
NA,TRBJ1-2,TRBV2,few,CASTTERYGYTF,TGTGCCAGCACGACAGAACGCTATGGCTACACCTTC
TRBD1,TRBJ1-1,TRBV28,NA,CASSSGQMNTEAFF,TGTGCCAGCAGTTCGGGACAGATGAACACTGAAGCTTTCTTT
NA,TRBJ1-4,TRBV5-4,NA,CASSLERGTNEKLFF,TGTGCCAGCAGCTTGGAAAGGGGGACTAATGAAAAACTGTTTTTT
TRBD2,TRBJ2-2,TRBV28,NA,CASSSPSPLRTRNTGELFF,TGTGCCAGCAGCAGTCCGTCTCCTCTGAGGACTAGAAACACCGGGGAGCTGTTTTTT
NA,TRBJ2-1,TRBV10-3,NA,CALGGGTDTNEQFF,TGTGCCCTGGGTGGGGGGACGGATACTAATGAGCAGTTCTTC
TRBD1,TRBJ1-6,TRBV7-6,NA,CASSLVGDSRNSPLHF,TGTGCCAGCAGCTTAGTCGGGGACAGTAGGAATTCACCCCTCCACTTT
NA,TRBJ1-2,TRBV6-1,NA,CASSVKDSSNYGYTF,TGTGCCAGCAGTGTAAAAGACTCCTCTAACTATGGCTACACCTTC
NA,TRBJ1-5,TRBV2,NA,CASSESSTGYRSQPQHF,TGTGCCAGCAGTGAAAGTTCAACAGGGTATCGGAGTCAGCCCCAGCATTTT